The 6 T cell receptor beta chains reported below all come from one sample, sequenced in a study of CD8 T cells in ankylosing spondylitis. Each CDR3 protein gets one entry after TCRdb re-called the 5' RACE reads with MiXCR. The data hold about 360,000 distinct CDR3 sequences, with roughly 22% observed a single time. Sequencing used blood, either unsorted or a sorted T cell fraction (not recorded which). These receptors were taken from a male donor with ankylosing spondylitis or in good health (not recorded which).

This clonotype was observed a handful of times. The chain uses TRBV28 and TRBJ2-3; a possible D gene is TRBD2 (6 bases). V gave up 6 bases and J gave up 0 bases, with 13 bases separating them. The germline V gene has CDR1 MDHEN and CDR2 SYDVKM. This CDR3 spans 15 amino acids. This chain's CDR3 is CASSWGDPSTDTQYF. CDR3 DNA sequence: TGTGCCAGCAGCTGGGGGGACCCCAGCACAGATACGCAGTATTTT.

J is TRBJ2-6 and V is TRBV5-6; weak D call: TRBD1 (5 bases). CDR1 and CDR2 from the germline V gene are SGHDT and YYEEEE. CDR3 length: 15 amino acids. V was cut by 5 bases and J by 4 bases, with 13 bases left in between. For the CDR3, the DNA is TGTGCCAGCAGGGAAGGGGTATCCGGGGCCAACGTCCTGACTTTC. It codes for CASREGVSGANVLTF.

In its sample, this clonotype was seen a few times. The V call is TRBV12-3 or TRBV12-4, the J call TRBJ2-7, with TRBD1 matching 7 bases. V lost 8 bases and J lost 5; bases outside the gene matches: 6. The CDR3 extends over 12 amino acids. CDR3 loop: CASQQGFNEQYF. The CDR3 DNA reads TGTGCCAGCCAACAGGGGTTCAACGAGCAGTACTTC.

The rearrangement uses TRBV6-5 and TRBJ1-5; tentative D call: TRBD1 (5 bases). This CDR3 has 19 residues. The V end was cut by 2 bases, the J end by 3 bases, with 23 bases between. The germline gives CDR1 MNHEY, CDR2 SVGAGI. The DNA for the CDR3 is TGTGCCAGCAGTTACGGAACCCGGGGCCCGGAGGGTGTCAATCAGCCCCAGCATTTT. Protein: CASSYGTRGPEGVNQPQHF.

The chain links TRBV29-1 to TRBJ1-1; possibly TRBD1 for D (5 bases). Trimming stripped 7 bases from V and 4 bases from J, with 16 bases between. This CDR3 is built from 13 residues. The germline CDR1 and CDR2 sequences are SQVTM and ANQGSEA. Here the CDR3 reads CSAVDGGFTEAFF. The CDR3 DNA reads TGCAGCGCCGTTGACGGGGGTTTCACTGAAGCTTTCTTT.

The J gene is TRBJ1-5, the V gene TRBV9; a possible D gene is TRBD1 (6 bases). This CDR3 is built from 15 residues. Germline assignment: CDR1 SGDLS and CDR2 YYNGEE. Deletions cut 3 bases from V and 0 bases from J, with 10 bases between. This CDR3 is CASSEGDTSNQPQHF. The DNA of the CDR3 is TGTGCCAGCAGCGAGGGGGACACTAGCAATCAGCCCCAGCATTTT. The full variable domain, in which reference TRBV9 and TRBJ1-5 provide the parts outside the CDR3, is DSGVTQTPKHLITATGQRVTLRCSPRSGDLSVYWYQQSLDQGLQFLIQYYNGEERAKGNILERFSAQQFPDLHSELNLSSLELGDSALYFCASSEGDTSNQPQHFGDGTRLSIL.